This T cell receptor beta chain was observed in a study of cytomegalovirus exposure and HLA in healthy donors. Concerning this clone itself: Its specificity is not known.

Findings and limits, study-wide: Later genetic work tied a missense DCLRE1C variant to beta-chain V and J trimming. When analyzed later, the rates of TCR association showed variation by HLA locus, with DRB1 the most and HLA-C the fewest.

With 60 Vbeta and 13 Jbeta primers, the PCR was carried out. Data came from immunoSEQ multiplex PCR; TCRdb stores just in-frame clones and leaves some out. Seen here are roughly 150,000 clones, 80% to 85% observed once, and the top ten hold more than 1.5%. Per germline, CDR1 SNHLY and CDR2 FYNNEI. V shed 7 bases, J shed 3 bases, and the junction held 10 bases outside the gene matches. This CDR3 comprises 16 residues. The rearrangement joins TRBV2 to TRBJ2-2, with TRBD2 matching 8 bases. This sequence originates from a woman between 18 and 30 years old in good health and CMV-seronegative. Sequencing was done on a sample of PBMCs. For the CDR3, the DNA is TGTGCCAGCACCCAACGGGGGGGGCGCGACACCGGGGAGCTGTTTTTT. Translated: CASTQRGGRDTGELFF.